The clone carrying this T cell receptor beta chain occurred a few times. The antigen is undetermined. Time point in this sample: pretreatment peripheral blood. These data come from a study of PD-L1 blockade in urothelial cancer. Study-wide findings and caveats: Tumor-associated clones in blood expanded more at 3 weeks in durable-benefit patients.

Sequenced by immunoSEQ multiplex PCR; TCRdb stores in-frame clones only, minus some. The sample consists of 85,000 to 90,000 clones, roughly 84% of them appearing once. With 5 bases removed from V and 5 bases from J, the gap between germline ends came to 13 bases. The CDR3 runs to 14 residues. Germline CDR1 reads KGHSH; CDR2 reads LQKENI. The rearrangement uses TRBV18 and TRBJ2-1, with D maybe TRBD1 (5 bases). Sequencing was performed on PBMCs, taken around atezolizumab (anti-PD-L1) treatment. This clonotype was obtained from a man in his sixties with urothelial cancer. CDR3 sequence reads: CASSGAAGHNEQFF. Written as DNA, the CDR3 is TGTGCCAGCTCAGGGGCGGCAGGTCACAATGAGCAGTTCTTC.